The 14 T cell receptor beta chains below come from one sample, sequenced in a study of blood T cell repertoires in COVID-19. Here immunoSEQ multiplex PCR was the method, and the copy in TCRdb shows in-frame clones only, minus some. The table has 300,000 to 450,000 clones, around 87% seen once; the top ten hold approximately 1%. Sequencing input: PBMCs or T cells enriched from blood (not recorded which). The receptors stem from a man between 18 and 35 years old who had recovered from COVID-19.

This clone has a single count. The chain links TRBV30 to TRBJ1-6; D remains unclear. CDR1 and CDR2 from the germline V gene are GTSNPN and SVGIG (reference sequence). V was clipped by 4 bases and J by 0 bases, with 10 bases between them. The CDR3 extends over 15 amino acids. For the CDR3, the DNA is TGTGCCTGGACTTCACTTAACTCCTATAATTCACCCCTCCACTTT. It yields the protein CAWTSLNSYNSPLHF.

The J gene is TRBJ1-1, the V gene TRBV10-3; possible D gene TRBD1, 6 bases. The CDR3 consists of 15 residues. Germline assignment: CDR1 ENHRY and CDR2 SYGVKD. V was pared by 5 bases and J by 4 bases, with 17 bases between. The CDR3 DNA follows: TGTGCCATCAGTCAACCTAGGGGGTCAGCCACTGAAGCTTTCTTT. Its protein is CAISQPRGSATEAFF.

This clone was seen only once. The J gene is TRBJ1-2, the V gene TRBV7-9, with unresolved D. V lost 3 bases, J lost 3 bases, and 20 bases lay in between. The CDR3 spans 17 residues. The germline V gene has CDR1 SEHNR and CDR2 FQNEAQ (reference sequence). CDR3 nucleotide sequence: TGTGCCAGCAGCTTCAATCCCCGTGGGGAGGTACACTATGGCTACACCTTC. Its translation is CASSFNPRGEVHYGYTF.

V gene TRBV11-2 combines with J gene TRBJ2-2, with 8 positions matching TRBD2. Per germline, CDR1 SGHAT and CDR2 FQNNGV. Trimming took 0 bases from V and 7 from J; bases not matched to a gene: 13. The CDR3 runs 18 residues. CDR3 residues: CASSLDSGGLMGHGELFF. In DNA, the CDR3 is TGTGCCAGCAGCTTAGATTCGGGAGGGCTAATGGGGCACGGGGAGCTGTTTTTT.

The rearrangement joins TRBV18 to TRBJ2-1, with 11 bases matching TRBD2. J was trimmed by 8 bases and V by 1 base; bases with no gene match: 1. Germline loops: CDR1 KGHSH, CDR2 LQKENI. This CDR3 is built from 14 residues. The CDR3 spells CASSPQLAGDEQFF. In DNA, the CDR3 is TGTGCCAGCTCACCACAACTAGCGGGAGATGAGCAGTTCTTC.

The V gene is TRBV6-5, the J gene TRBJ2-2; 12 nucleotides line up with TRBD2. CDR1 MNHEY and CDR2 SVGAGI come from the germline V gene. CDR3 size: 15 residues. The V and J ends lost 4 bases and 6 bases, in that order; junction bases with no gene match: 3. Here the CDR3 DNA reads TGTGCCAGCAGTTCTAGCGGGGGGGGTGCCGGGGAGCTGTTTTTT. This codes for CASSSSGGGAGELFF.

CDR3 protein: CASMASGKYNEQFF. Here the CDR3 DNA reads TGTGCCAGCATGGCTAGCGGGAAGTACAATGAGCAGTTCTTC. The chain combines TRBV28 with TRBJ2-1, with TRBD2 matching 9 bases. CDR1 MDHEN and CDR2 SYDVKM come from the germline V gene. J lost 4 bases, V lost 7 bases, and 5 bases had no gene match. This CDR3 comprises 14 residues.

This rearrangement joins TRBV5-6 to TRBJ2-1; 7 positions agree with TRBD1. This CDR3 region has 16 residues. Germline CDR1 reads SGHDT; CDR2 reads YYEEEE. The V segment lost 0 bases and the J segment 4 bases; nucleotides outside the gene matches: 7. CDR3 sequence reads: CASSLVSGQSYNEQFF. The CDR3 DNA reads TGTGCCAGCAGCTTGGTGTCGGGACAGTCTTACAATGAGCAGTTCTTC.

The chain recombines TRBV10-3 with TRBJ2-7; tentative D call: TRBD1 (6 bases). Trimming stripped 0 bases from V and 5 bases from J, with 11 bases between. This CDR3 contains 14 residues. Germline V gives CDR1 ENHRY, CDR2 SYGVKD. The CDR3 region is CAISESGTINEQYF. In nucleotides, the CDR3 is TGTGCCATCAGTGAGTCCGGGACAATAAACGAGCAGTACTTC.

The sample holds one count of this clone. V and J are TRBV5-4 and TRBJ2-7; 10 nucleotides match TRBD1. The CDR3 length is 13 residues. In germline, CDR1 is SGHNT, CDR2 YYREEE (reference sequence). The V and J ends lost 4 bases and 5 bases, in that order; junction bases with no gene match: 3. This chain's CDR3 is CASSVGQGNEQYF. DNA of the CDR3: TGTGCCAGCAGCGTGGGACAGGGGAACGAGCAGTACTTC.

V gene TRBV18 combines with J gene TRBJ2-7; D is perhaps TRBD2 (7 bases). Looked up from germline, CDR1 is KGHSH and CDR2 is LQKENI. This CDR3 has 17 amino acids. Trimming took off 6 bases at V and 5 bases at J, with 26 bases between the two ends. CDR3 residues: CASSQTEGGGGFNEQYF. The CDR3 DNA is TGTGCCAGCTCCCAAACGGAGGGAGGGGGGGGCTTCAACGAGCAGTACTTC.

V usage is TRBV27 and J usage is TRBJ1-1; 9 nucleotides match TRBD1. The V gene's germline CDR1 is MNHEY and CDR2 SMNVEV (reference sequence). This CDR3 contains 16 residues. The J segment lost 4 bases and the V segment lost 7 bases, leaving 13 bases of the junction unmatched. For the CDR3, the DNA is TGTGCCAGCACCCAGGGACAGGGACGGTTGTCCACTGAAGCTTTCTTT. This translates into CASTQGQGRLSTEAFF.

The CDR3 protein is CASSLAGGYGYTF. The CDR3 DNA follows: TGTGCCAGCAGCTTGGCAGGGGGCTATGGCTACACCTTC. The chain has TRBV11-3 and TRBJ1-2; 7 nucleotides agree with TRBD1. CDR1 SGHNT and CDR2 YENEEA come from the germline V gene. The CDR3 sequence is 13 residues long. V shed 3 bases, J shed 4 bases, and the junction held 2 bases outside the gene matches.

The rearrangement joins TRBV7-9 to TRBJ1-3, with D possibly TRBD1 on 6 matching bases. Trimming removed 1 base at V and 2 bases at J, with 12 bases between. The germline CDR1 and CDR2 sequences are SEHNR and FQNEAQ (reference sequence). The CDR3 has 16 amino acids. The CDR3 bases are TGTGCCAGCAGCTTAGTCCCGGGACAACCTGGAAACACCATATATTTT. Translated, it gives CASSLVPGQPGNTIYF.